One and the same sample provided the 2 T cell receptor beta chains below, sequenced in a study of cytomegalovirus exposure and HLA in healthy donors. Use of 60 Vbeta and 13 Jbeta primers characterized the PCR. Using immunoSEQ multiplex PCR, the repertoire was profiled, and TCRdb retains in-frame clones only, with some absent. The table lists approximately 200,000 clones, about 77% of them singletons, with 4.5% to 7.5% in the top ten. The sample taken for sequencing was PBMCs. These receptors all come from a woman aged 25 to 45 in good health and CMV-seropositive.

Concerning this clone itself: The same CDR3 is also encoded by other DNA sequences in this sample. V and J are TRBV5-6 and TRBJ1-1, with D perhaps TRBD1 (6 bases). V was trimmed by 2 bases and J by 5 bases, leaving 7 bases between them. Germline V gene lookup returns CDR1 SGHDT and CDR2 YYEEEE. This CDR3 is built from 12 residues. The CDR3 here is CASSLQGTEAFF. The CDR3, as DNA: TGTGCCAGCAGCTTACAGGGAACTGAAGCTTTCTTT.

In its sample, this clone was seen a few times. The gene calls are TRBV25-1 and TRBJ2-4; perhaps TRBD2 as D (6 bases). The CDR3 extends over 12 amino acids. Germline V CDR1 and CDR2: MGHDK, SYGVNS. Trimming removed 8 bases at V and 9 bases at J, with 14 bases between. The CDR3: CASGGPRAIQYF. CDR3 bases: TGTGCCAGCGGAGGGCCCCGGGCCATTCAGTACTTC.